Following are 6 T cell receptor beta chains from one sample sequenced in a study of identical twins. MiXCR was run by TCRdb on the 5' RACE reads, yielding one entry per CDR3 protein. The sample has hundreds of thousands of distinct CDR3 sequences; roughly 6% are singletons. Source material: naive T cells sorted from blood. Every receptor here comes from a man aged 18-30 years in good health.

Ten or more counts support this clonotype. The chain recombines TRBV9 with TRBJ2-1, with D uncertain. Trimming removed 2 bases at V and 2 bases at J, with 11 bases between. This CDR3 has 15 amino acids. The germline gives CDR1 SGDLS, CDR2 YYNGEE. The CDR3 nucleotides are TGTGCCAGCAGCGTCCGAGGCACAACCTACAATGAGCAGTTCTTC. Protein: CASSVRGTTYNEQFF.

A remark on this clonotype: One base away lies a much larger clone, so this may be a sequencing read error. Given the absence of the conserved phenylalanine or tryptophan at the CDR3 end, a read error is likely. The chain has TRBV5-1 and TRBJ1-2; D unclear. In germline, CDR1 is SGHRS, CDR2 YFSETQ. Trimming took off 6 bases at V and 2 bases at J, with 11 bases between the two ends. This CDR3 comprises 13 residues. The CDR3 loop is CASKDGLNYGYTY. The CDR3 nucleotides read TGCGCCAGCAAGGACGGCCTCAACTATGGCTACACCTAC.

At least ten counts were recorded for this clonotype. This chain joins TRBV27 and TRBJ2-2, with 7 bases aligning to TRBD1. The CDR3 is 16 residues long. J lost 4 bases, V lost 1 base, and 6 bases had no gene match. Germline-derived CDR1 and CDR2 are MNHEY and SMNVEV (reference sequence). The CDR3 loop reads CASSLLTGDGTGELFF. DNA for the CDR3: TGTGCCAGCAGTTTATTAACAGGGGACGGCACCGGGGAGCTGTTTTTT.

The table lists this clonotype with many counts. The V call is TRBV20-1, the J call TRBJ2-3; D is possibly TRBD2 (6 bases). The V gene's germline CDR1 is DFQATT and CDR2 SNEGSKA (reference sequence). The CDR3 totals 12 residues. In nucleotides, the CDR3 is TGCAGGGTAGCGGAAAGCACAGATACGCAGTATTTT. The encoded protein is CRVAESTDTQYF.

V gene TRBV5-1 combines with J gene TRBJ2-5, with D perhaps being TRBD1 or TRBD2 (5 bases each). V was clipped by 2 bases and J by 2 bases, with 16 bases between them. Germline V CDR1 and CDR2: SGHRS, YFSETQ. The CDR3 has 16 residues. CDR3 region: CASSFTFPGPQETQYF. CDR3 bases: TGCGCCAGCAGCTTTACATTCCCGGGGCCACAAGAGACCCAGTACTTC.

In its sample, this clonotype was seen many times. The CDR3 DNA sequence: TGTGCCAGCATGAGGACGTCTTTTGCTTTGGCCGGGGAGCTGTTTTTT. This translates into CASMRTSFALAGELFF. The rearrangement joins TRBV6-2 or TRBV6-3 to TRBJ2-2, with D unclear. Trimming stripped 7 bases from V and 6 bases from J, with 21 bases between. This CDR3 contains 16 residues. The germline V gene encodes CDR1 MNHEY and CDR2 SVGEGT.